Below are 25 T cell receptor beta chains sequenced from a single sample in a study (dated by TCRdb to about 2015). The library came from 5' RACE. The instrument was an Illumina MiSeq. Using fastp trimming at Q25 and MiXCR clonotype assembly, TCRdb reanalyzed the public sequencing data and kept in-frame beta chains. Entries are consolidated by CDR3 protein sequence, retaining the most common genes and DNA. This sample gives fewer than 55,000 distinct CDR3 sequences in total; 22% of them show up just once. Of the sample, around 4.5% falls within the top ten clones. CD4+CD25+CD127-/low cells were isolated as Tregs. Sequencing input: Tregs sorted from a lymph node. These receptors were taken from a female donor with breast cancer.

This clonotype was recorded many times. This chain links TRBV20-1 with TRBJ2-7; 13 bases line up with TRBD2. The length of the CDR3 is 13 residues. Germline-derived CDR1 and CDR2 are DFQATT and SNEGSKA (reference sequence). Trimming took 7 bases from V and 0 from J; bases not matched to a gene: 0. The CDR3, as DNA: TGCAGTGGGACTAGCGGGAGCTCCTACGAGCAGTACTTC. Amino acids: CSGTSGSSYEQYF.

The CDR3 loop is CASSVSGGEETQYF. CDR3 DNA sequence: TGTGCCAGCAGCGTCTCAGGGGGGGAAGAGACCCAGTACTTC. The chain has TRBV9 and TRBJ2-5; D could derive from TRBD1 or TRBD2 (7 bases each). Trimming shortened V by 2 bases and J by 3 bases, and 11 bases separated the two germline ends. The germline V gene has CDR1 SGDLS and CDR2 YYNGEE. There are 14 residues in the CDR3.

This clonotype occurred many times. The J gene is TRBJ1-2, the V gene TRBV5-1; D unclear. Germline V gene lookup returns CDR1 SGHRS and CDR2 YFSETQ. The germline V and J ends were trimmed by 4 bases and 6 bases, with 25 bases remaining between them. The CDR3 spans 17 residues. CDR3 DNA sequence: TGCGCCAGCAGCCTACCGAACGGGTCTCAACTAGTGAATGGCTACACCTTC. Translation gives CASSLPNGSQLVNGYTF.

This clonotype has more than one count but fewer than ten. The J gene is TRBJ2-1, the V gene TRBV20-1; a possible D gene is TRBD2 (5 bases). The CDR3 covers 16 residues. The V end was cut by 0 bases, the J end by 3 bases, with 15 bases between. CDR1 is DFQATT, CDR2 SNEGSKA, per germline (reference sequence). The CDR3 here is CSARDLGGRNYNEQFF. The CDR3 DNA reads TGCAGTGCTAGAGATCTCGGCGGGCGGAACTACAATGAGCAGTTCTTC.

A word on this clonotype: A much larger clone sits a single nucleotide away, making a read error possible. The chain carries TRBV9 and TRBJ2-4; D not certain. Germline V lookup: CDR1 SGDLS, CDR2 YYNGEE. The CDR3 runs 14 residues. Here the CDR3 DNA reads TGTGCCAGCAGCGTCAGTGTAGCCACAAACATTCAGTACTTC. Encoded protein: CASSVSVATNIQYF.

This clonotype was counted between two and nine times. A much larger clone differs from this one at a single base, so this may be a read error. The V and J genes are TRBV4-1 and TRBJ2-1; D may be TRBD1 or TRBD2 (6 bases each). The CDR3 is 12 residues long. Germline-derived CDR1 and CDR2 are MGHRA and YSYEKL. V was cut by 5 bases and J by 12 bases, with 14 bases left in between. The CDR3 is CASSKGRGGQFF. In DNA, the CDR3 is TGCGCCAGCAGCAAGGGCAGGGGAGGGCAGTTCTTC.

The chain links TRBV6-1 to TRBJ2-7; D remains ambiguous. The CDR3 has 10 residues. Germline V CDR1 and CDR2: MNHNS, SASEGT. V lost 6 bases, J lost 4 bases, and 4 bases lay in between. Written as DNA, the CDR3 is TGTGCCAGCAGGAATTACGAGCAGTACTTC. Amino acid sequence: CASRNYEQYF.

The table lists this clonotype with a few counts. The chain uses TRBV5-6 and TRBJ2-4; 10 bases align to TRBD1. CDR1 SGHDT and CDR2 YYEEEE come from the germline V gene. CDR3 size: 16 residues. The junction had 11 bases not matched to a gene; V was cut back by 3 bases and J by 8 bases. CDR3 residues: CASSSIGTGEEDIQYF. The CDR3 DNA reads TGTGCCAGCAGCTCAATAGGGACAGGGGAGGAAGACATTCAGTACTTC.

The genes are TRBV7-6 and TRBJ2-3; 9 positions agree with TRBD2. There are 16 residues in the CDR3. V shed 1 base and J 3 bases; nucleotides not matched to a gene: 5. CDR1 SGHVS and CDR2 FNYEAQ come from the germline V gene. CDR3 in DNA: TGTGCCAGCAGCTTAGTGGCGGGAGGGCTGACAGATACGCAGTATTTT. This encodes CASSLVAGGLTDTQYF.

The chain is built from TRBV7-3 and TRBJ2-1, with 9 bases aligning to TRBD2. This CDR3 contains 15 residues. Trimming took 3 bases from V and 1 from J; bases not matched to a gene: 1. Per the germline V gene, CDR1 is SGHTA and CDR2 is FQGTGA. CDR3 loop: CASSFLAGSYNEQFF. The CDR3 DNA sequence: TGTGCCAGCAGCTTCCTAGCGGGATCCTACAATGAGCAGTTCTTC. Together with reference TRBV7-3 and TRBJ2-1, the CDR3 gives the full variable domain: GAGVSQTPSNKVTEKGKYVELRCDPISGHTALYWYRQSLGQGPEFLIYFQGTGAADDSGLPNDRFFAVRPEGSVSTLKIQRTERGDSAVYLCASSFLAGSYNEQFFGPGTRLTVL.

The V and J genes are TRBV13 and TRBJ2-5; TRBD2 agrees at 14 bases. The CDR3 is 19 residues long. Germline V gene lookup returns CDR1 PRHDT and CDR2 FYEKMQ (reference sequence). V shed 2 bases, J shed 1 base, and the junction held 9 bases outside the gene matches. The CDR3 here is CASSLPRLAGGPRQETQYF. CDR3 nucleotides: TGTGCCAGCAGCTTACCTCGACTAGCGGGGGGGCCCCGCCAAGAGACCCAGTACTTC.

This clonotype showed up just a few times. V is TRBV5-1 and J is TRBJ2-3; the D gene could be TRBD1 or TRBD2 (5 bases each). Trimming pared 3 bases from V and 3 bases from J, leaving 14 bases between. The CDR3 covers 15 residues. The V gene's germline CDR1 is SGHRS and CDR2 YFSETQ. CDR3 nucleotide sequence: TGCGCCAGCAGCTCACTCCTTGGGGGAACAGATACGCAGTATTTT. Protein product: CASSSLLGGTDTQYF.

This clonotype was seen a few times. The chain couples TRBV20-1 to TRBJ2-5, with 7 bases fitting TRBD1. Germline CDR1 is DFQATT and CDR2 is SNEGSKA (reference sequence). V shed 3 bases, J shed 5 bases, and the junction held 9 bases outside the gene matches. CDR3 length equals 14 residues. CDR3 bases: TGCAGTGCTAGGCAGGGGGACATTGCCGAGACCCAGTACTTC. Its protein product is CSARQGDIAETQYF.

V is TRBV20-1 and J is TRBJ2-7, with D tentatively TRBD2 (7 bases). The CDR3 consists of 16 residues. CDR1 is DFQATT, CDR2 SNEGSKA, per germline (reference sequence). Trimming stripped 2 bases from V and 4 bases from J, with 21 bases between. The CDR3 region is CSARTGRDAGLYEQYF. CDR3 bases: TGCAGTGCTAGAACAGGGAGGGACGCCGGACTTTACGAGCAGTACTTC.

This clonotype showed up many times. The chain uses TRBV11-3 and TRBJ1-3, with D hard to call. V was clipped by 5 bases and J by 4 bases, with 15 bases between them. The germline gives CDR1 SGHNT, CDR2 YENEEA. There are 15 residues in the CDR3. CDR3: CASSPRWRCGNTIYF. CDR3 bases: TGTGCCAGCAGCCCCCGTTGGAGGTGCGGAAACACCATATATTTT.

Ten or more counts support this clonotype. V gene TRBV5-1 combines with J gene TRBJ2-5, with 8 nucleotides matching TRBD2. The CDR3 is made up of 14 amino acids. V dropped 1 base and J dropped 2; count of bases not matched to a gene: 1. Per germline, CDR1 SGHRS and CDR2 YFSETQ. This chain's CDR3 is CASSLTSGQETQYF. The CDR3 nucleotides are TGCGCCAGCAGCTTGACTAGCGGACAAGAGACCCAGTACTTC. The variable domain in full, completed from reference TRBV5-1 and TRBJ2-5, reads KAGVTQTPRYLIKTRGQQVTLSCSPISGHRSVSWYQQTPGQGLQFLFEYFSETQRNKGNFPGRFSGRQFSNSRSEMNVSTLELGDSALYLCASSLTSGQETQYFGPGTRLLVL.

There are a few counts of this clonotype. The chain joins TRBV12-3 or TRBV12-4 to TRBJ1-6; D not certain. Trimming removed 3 bases at V and 10 bases at J, with 13 bases between. The length of the CDR3 is 14 residues. The CDR3 region is CASSFNWGGSPLHF. The CDR3 nucleotides are TGTGCCAGCAGTTTTAATTGGGGAGGCTCACCCCTCCACTTT.

A word on this clonotype: A much larger clone differs from this one at a single base, so this may be a read error. The V gene is TRBV5-1, the J gene TRBJ1-4; 7 nucleotides match TRBD1. CDR1 is SGHRS and CDR2 is YFSETQ in the germline V gene. J was trimmed by 7 bases and V by 6 bases; bases with no gene match: 15. This CDR3 has 16 amino acids. The CDR3 spells CASKTSYRGSIEKLFF. Written as DNA, the CDR3 is TGCGCCAGCAAGACTTCATACAGGGGATCTATTGAAAAACTGTTTTTT.

This clonotype was seen at least ten times. V and J are TRBV11-2 and TRBJ2-1; tentatively, D is TRBD1 (6 bases). Germline-derived CDR1 and CDR2 are SGHAT and FQNNGV. CDR3 size: 15 residues. Trimming left V 1 base short and J 5 bases short, with 12 bases between. The CDR3 nucleotides read TGTGCCAGCAGCTTAGTAGGGGGAGCGGACAATGAGCAGTTCTTC. This codes for CASSLVGGADNEQFF. Full variable domain (missing parts from reference TRBV11-2 and TRBJ2-1): EAGVAQSPRYKIIEKRQSVAFWCNPISGHATLYWYQQILGQGPKLLIQFQNNGVVDDSQLPKDRFSAERLKGVDSTLKIQPAKLEDSAVYLCASSLVGGADNEQFFGPGTRLTVL.

The chain is built from TRBV5-1 and TRBJ2-3; D unclear. Germline V gene data show CDR1 as SGHRS and CDR2 as YFSETQ. The CDR3 sequence is 15 residues long. Trimming removed 0 bases at V and 0 bases at J, with 8 bases between. The DNA for the CDR3 is TGCGCCAGCAGCTTGGCCGGCGGTAGCACAGATACGCAGTATTTT. It yields the protein CASSLAGGSTDTQYF.

As concerns this clonotype: A read error may be the cause here, since a much bigger clone is one base away. J is TRBJ2-5 and V is TRBV9, with 7 bases identical to TRBD2. The CDR3 sequence is 14 residues long. CDR1 is SGDLS and CDR2 is YYNGEE in the germline V gene. The CDR3 sequence is CTSSSGTTQETQYF. For the CDR3, the DNA is TGTACCAGCAGCTCCGGGACTACCCAAGAGACCCAGTACTTC.

This clonotype is medium-sized (0.01 to 0.1%) by share. J is TRBJ2-1 and V is TRBV5-6; no clear D gene. CDR1 SGHDT and CDR2 YYEEEE come from the germline V gene. Deletions cut 3 bases from V and 3 bases from J, with 7 bases between. The CDR3 covers 13 residues. CDR3 loop: CASSSVVYNEQFF. The CDR3 coding sequence is TGTGCCAGCAGCTCGGTAGTCTACAATGAGCAGTTCTTC.

V usage is TRBV6-5 and J usage is TRBJ2-7; no clear D gene. The CDR3 loop spans 15 amino acids. Looked up from germline, CDR1 is MNHEY and CDR2 is SVGAGI. The V and J ends lost 0 bases and 1 base respectively, with 10 bases between them. CDR3 bases: TGTGCCAGCAGTTACTCGATCCCAGGATCCTACGAGCAGTACTTC. Translated: CASSYSIPGSYEQYF.

The chain has TRBV19 and TRBJ1-5; the D is unclear. CDR3 length equals 15 residues. V lost 8 bases, J lost 1 base, and 15 bases lay in between. Germline lookup yields CDR1 LNHDA and CDR2 SQIVND (reference sequence). For the CDR3, the DNA is TGTGCCAGTCAAGCCGTGGGTGGGAGCAATCAGCCCCAGCATTTT. As protein: CASQAVGGSNQPQHF.

Turning to this clonotype: A much larger clone differs by one base, so this may be a read error. The rearrangement joins TRBV7-2 to TRBJ1-2, with a tentative D call TRBD1 (5 bases). Per the germline V gene, CDR1 is SGHTA and CDR2 is FQGNSA. This CDR3 is built from 12 residues. For the CDR3, the DNA is TGTGCCAGCAGCTTGAGGGGTTGGGGCTACATCTTC. Amino acids: CASSLRGWGYIF.